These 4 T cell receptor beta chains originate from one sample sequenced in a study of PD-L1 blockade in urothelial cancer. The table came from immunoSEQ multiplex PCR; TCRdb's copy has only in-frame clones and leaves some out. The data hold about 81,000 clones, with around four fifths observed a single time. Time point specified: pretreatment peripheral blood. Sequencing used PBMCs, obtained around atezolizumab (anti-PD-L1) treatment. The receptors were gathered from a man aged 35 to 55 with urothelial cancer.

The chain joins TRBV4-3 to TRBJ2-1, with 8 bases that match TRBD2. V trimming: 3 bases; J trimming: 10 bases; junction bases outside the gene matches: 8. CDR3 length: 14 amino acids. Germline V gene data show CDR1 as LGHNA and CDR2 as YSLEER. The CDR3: CASSHLLTSDEQFF. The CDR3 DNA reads TGCGCCAGCAGCCATCTGCTGACTAGCGACGAGCAGTTCTTC.

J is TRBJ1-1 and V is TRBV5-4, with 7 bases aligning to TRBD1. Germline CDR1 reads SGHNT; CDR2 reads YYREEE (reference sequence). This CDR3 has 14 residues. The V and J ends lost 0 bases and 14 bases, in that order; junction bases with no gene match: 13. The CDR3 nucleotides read TGTGCCAGCAGCTTGGAGGGGGCAGGGGCGCCCGAATTCTTT. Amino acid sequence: CASSLEGAGAPEFF. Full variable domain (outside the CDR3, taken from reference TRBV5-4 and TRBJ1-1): ETGVTQSPTHLIKTRGQQVTLRCSSQSGHNTVSWYQQALGQGPQFIFQYYREEENGRGNFPPRFSGLQFPNYSSELNVNALELDDSALYLCASSLEGAGAPEFFGQGTRLTVV.

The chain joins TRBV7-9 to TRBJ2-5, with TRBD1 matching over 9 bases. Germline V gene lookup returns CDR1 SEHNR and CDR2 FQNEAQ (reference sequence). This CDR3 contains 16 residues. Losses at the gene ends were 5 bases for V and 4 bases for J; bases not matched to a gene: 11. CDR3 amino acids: CASSASTGGFGETQYF. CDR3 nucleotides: TGTGCCAGCAGCGCCTCGACAGGGGGTTTTGGAGAGACCCAGTACTTC. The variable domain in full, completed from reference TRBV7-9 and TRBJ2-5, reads DTGVSQNPRHKITKRGQNVTFRCDPISEHNRLYWYRQTLGQGPEFLTYFQNEAQLEKSRLLSDRFSAERPKGSFSTLEIQRTEQGDSAMYLCASSASTGGFGETQYFGPGTRLLVL.

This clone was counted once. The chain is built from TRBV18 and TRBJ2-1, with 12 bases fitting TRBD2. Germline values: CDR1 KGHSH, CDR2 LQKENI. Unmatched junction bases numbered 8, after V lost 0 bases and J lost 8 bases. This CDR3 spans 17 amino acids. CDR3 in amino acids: CASSPPGRLAGDHEQFF. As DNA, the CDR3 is TGTGCCAGCTCACCACCAGGGAGACTAGCGGGAGACCATGAGCAGTTCTTC.